The 31 T cell receptor beta chains below all came from one sample that was sequenced in a study of blood T cell repertoires in COVID-19. This table comes from immunoSEQ multiplex PCR, and its TCRdb copy is limited to in-frame clones, with some not included. The data hold almost 200,000 clones, with 89% observed a single time. The sample comprised PBMCs or T cells enriched from blood (not recorded which). The receptor set was obtained from a woman under 30 who had recovered from COVID-19.

The V and J genes are TRBV11-2 and TRBJ1-1; 7 nucleotides agree with TRBD1. CDR1 and CDR2 from the germline V gene are SGHAT and FQNNGV. J lost 6 bases, V lost 5 bases, and 9 bases had no gene match. This CDR3 contains 14 residues. CDR3 loop: CASSHLTGYAEAFF. The CDR3 nucleotides are TGTGCCAGCAGCCATTTGACAGGGTACGCTGAAGCTTTCTTT.

The chain employs TRBV10-3 and TRBJ2-5; maybe TRBD2 (6 bases). The CDR3 is made up of 16 amino acids. Germline V gene data show CDR1 as ENHRY and CDR2 as SYGVKD. V was shortened by 0 bases and J by 4 bases, with 15 bases between the two germline ends. CDR3 loop: CAISESAPEGLETQYF. The CDR3 DNA is TGTGCCATCAGTGAGTCCGCGCCGGAGGGCCTAGAGACCCAGTACTTC.

CDR3: CASTSRVDTEAFF. The CDR3 nucleotides read TGTGCCAGCACTTCCCGGGTGGACACTGAAGCTTTCTTT. This rearrangement joins TRBV7-9 to TRBJ1-1; D gene ambiguous. The germline V gene encodes CDR1 SEHNR and CDR2 FQNEAQ (reference sequence). Trimming left V 7 bases short and J 3 bases short, with 12 bases between. The CDR3 has 13 residues.

The chain uses TRBV5-1 and TRBJ1-6; D unresolved. V was pared by 4 bases and J by 3 bases, with 14 bases between. In germline, CDR1 is SGHRS, CDR2 YFSETQ. The CDR3 spans 16 residues. CDR3 region: CASSPGADSYNSPLHF. DNA of the CDR3: TGCGCCAGCAGCCCGGGAGCGGATAGCTATAATTCACCCCTCCACTTT.

The sample holds one count of this clone. The chain carries TRBV21-1 and TRBJ2-5; TRBD2, the D gene given by the table, was not confirmed from the DNA. TRBV21-1 is a pseudogene segment. The CDR3 loop spans 14 amino acids. CDR3 residues: CASSKLGGLQTQYF. For the CDR3, the DNA is TGTGCCAGCAGCAAACTCGGGGGACTGCAGACCCAGTACTTC.

V is TRBV2 and J is TRBJ1-5, with TRBD1 identical over 8 bases. J lost 8 bases, V lost 6 bases, and 6 bases had no gene match. The CDR3 loop spans 13 amino acids. From germline, CDR1 is SNHLY and CDR2 FYNNEI. The CDR3 region is CASSGDRHEPQHF. Here the CDR3 DNA reads TGTGCCAGCAGCGGGGACAGGCACGAGCCCCAGCATTTT.

The genes are TRBV5-6 and TRBJ2-5; 11 nucleotides match TRBD1. The ends lost 2 bases at V and 1 base at J; junction bases unmatched: 4. Germline CDR1 SGHDT, CDR2 YYEEEE. The CDR3 length is 16 residues. The CDR3 is CASSFGTGGGQETQYF. For the CDR3, the DNA is TGTGCCAGCAGCTTCGGGACAGGGGGAGGCCAAGAGACCCAGTACTTC.

This rearrangement joins TRBV28 to TRBJ1-1; D might be TRBD1 (5 bases). Germline V gene data show CDR1 as MDHEN and CDR2 as SYDVKM. Trimming took off 3 bases at V and 4 bases at J, with 12 bases between the two ends. CDR3 length equals 14 residues. The CDR3 DNA reads TGTGCCAGCAGTTTGGGGCTGGGGGGCACTGAAGCTTTCTTT. It specifies CASSLGLGGTEAFF.

The chain links TRBV11-3 to TRBJ2-1; D possibly corresponds to TRBD2 (5 bases). The CDR3 extends over 11 amino acids. CDR1 is SGHNT and CDR2 is YENEEA in the germline V gene. V was shortened by 3 bases and J by 8 bases, with 5 bases between the two germline ends. CDR3 nucleotides: TGTGCCAGCAGCTTCGGGGATGAGCAGTTCTTC. This codes for CASSFGDEQFF.

The J gene is TRBJ2-1, the V gene TRBV28, with 8 positions matching TRBD2. J was trimmed by 4 bases and V by 6 bases; bases with no gene match: 17. Germline V gene lookup returns CDR1 MDHEN and CDR2 SYDVKM. This CDR3 is built from 18 residues. The DNA of the CDR3 is TGTGCCAGCAGCTATCTTAGCGGGGAGGTTAAGAAGTACAATGAGCAGTTCTTC. Translating gives CASSYLSGEVKKYNEQFF. The full variable domain, rest sourced from reference TRBV28 and TRBJ2-1, is DVKVTQSSRYLVKRTGEKVFLECVQDMDHENMFWYRQDPGLGLRLIYFSYDVKMKEKGDIPEGYSVSREKKERFSLILESASTNQTSMYLCASSYLSGEVKKYNEQFFGPGTRLTVL.

V usage is TRBV2 and J usage is TRBJ2-5; unclear D gene. V shed 3 bases and J shed 1 base, with 9 bases lying between them. CDR3 length equals 14 residues. CDR1 and CDR2 from the germline V gene are SNHLY and FYNNEI. CDR3 bases: TGTGCCAGCAGTGATTTGCGGCCCCAAGAGACCCAGTACTTC. It yields the protein CASSDLRPQETQYF.

This chain connects TRBV29-1 to TRBJ1-1; D unresolved. Germline V gives CDR1 SQVTM, CDR2 ANQGSEA. V was shortened by 1 base and J by 5 bases, with 5 bases between the two germline ends. This CDR3 contains 11 residues. The CDR3 loop is CSVEARTEAFF. CDR3 bases: TGCAGCGTTGAAGCCCGGACTGAAGCTTTCTTT.

The chain uses TRBV13 and TRBJ1-4; 7 nucleotides line up with TRBD1. With V trimmed by 4 bases and J by 8 bases, 10 bases remained unmatched. In germline, CDR1 is PRHDT, CDR2 FYEKMQ (reference sequence). The CDR3 loop spans 15 amino acids. The CDR3 DNA reads as TGTGCCAGCAGCTCCAATGACAGGGCGGGAGAAAAACTGTTTTTT. Its translation: CASSSNDRAGEKLFF. The full variable domain, in which reference TRBV13 and TRBJ1-4 provide the parts outside the CDR3, is AAGVIQSPRHLIKEKRETATLKCYPIPRHDTVYWYQQGPGQDPQFLISFYEKMQSDKGSIPDRFSAQQFSDYHSELNMSSLELGDSALYFCASSSNDRAGEKLFFGSGTQLSVL.

The rearrangement uses TRBV4-1 and TRBJ1-3; D is ambiguous. This CDR3 is built from 16 residues. Germline V gene data show CDR1 as MGHRA and CDR2 as YSYEKL. V was clipped by 1 base and J by 4 bases, with 14 bases between them. As DNA, the CDR3 is TGCGCCAGCAGCCAAGGACAACAGACCTTCGGAAACACCATATATTTT. Encoded protein: CASSQGQQTFGNTIYF.

This chain connects TRBV5-1 to TRBJ2-1, with D tentatively TRBD2 (5 bases). V lost 5 bases to trimming and J lost 8 bases, with 11 bases between them. This CDR3 spans 12 amino acids. The germline gives CDR1 SGHRS, CDR2 YFSETQ. CDR3 sequence reads: CASRLGADEQFF. The CDR3 DNA follows: TGCGCCAGCAGACTAGGTGCTGATGAGCAGTTCTTC. Full variable domain (missing parts from reference TRBV5-1 and TRBJ2-1): KAGVTQTPRYLIKTRGQQVTLSCSPISGHRSVSWYQQTPGQGLQFLFEYFSETQRNKGNFPGRFSGRQFSNSRSEMNVSTLELGDSALYLCASRLGADEQFFGPGTRLTVL.

The chain uses TRBV10-3 and TRBJ1-2; tentative D call: TRBD1 (6 bases). V was shortened by 3 bases and J by 0 bases, with 20 bases between the two germline ends. Germline V gene data show CDR1 as ENHRY and CDR2 as SYGVKD. The CDR3 totals 18 residues. The CDR3 loop reads CAISEKGGRVGSNYGYTF. The CDR3 DNA reads TGTGCCATCAGTGAAAAGGGGGGGCGCGTAGGTTCTAACTATGGCTACACCTTC.

This clone has only a few counts. The V call is TRBV4-2, the J call TRBJ2-7; no clear D. V lost 3 bases and J lost 4, with 4 bases in between. The CDR3 loop spans 11 amino acids. CDR1 is LGHNA, CDR2 YNFKEQ, per germline. The CDR3 here is CASSHHYEQYF. DNA for the CDR3: TGTGCCAGCAGCCACCATTACGAGCAGTACTTC.

The CDR3 bases are TGTGCCAGCAGTGGTCGGGACAGTATACGCAATGAGCAGTTCTTC. It is translated as CASSGRDSIRNEQFF. The rearrangement links TRBV2 to TRBJ2-1; 7 bases are a match to TRBD1. The CDR3 is 15 residues long. Germline values: CDR1 SNHLY, CDR2 FYNNEI. The V gene end was trimmed by 4 bases and the J gene end by 6 bases; junction bases not matched to a gene: 9.

V is TRBV10-2 and J is TRBJ2-1; TRBD1 matches at 9 bases. Unmatched junction bases numbered 3, after V lost 8 bases and J lost 7 bases. The CDR3 is 12 amino acids. Germline assignment: CDR1 WSHSY and CDR2 SAAADI. This CDR3 reads CASGQGLNEQFF. For the CDR3, the DNA is TGCGCCAGCGGACAGGGGTTAAATGAGCAGTTCTTC.

The chain uses TRBV13 and TRBJ1-5; maybe TRBD1 (6 bases). The CDR3 runs 14 residues. Germline CDR1 is PRHDT and CDR2 is FYEKMQ (reference sequence). V lost 3 bases and J lost 4, with 10 bases in between. The CDR3 bases are TGTGCCAGCAGCTTGGGACACGGTAATCAGCCCCAGCATTTT. Encoded protein: CASSLGHGNQPQHF. Full variable domain (remainder filled in from reference TRBV13 and TRBJ1-5): AAGVIQSPRHLIKEKRETATLKCYPIPRHDTVYWYQQGPGQDPQFLISFYEKMQSDKGSIPDRFSAQQFSDYHSELNMSSLELGDSALYFCASSLGHGNQPQHFGDGTRLSIL.

This clone was recorded only once. The rearrangement uses TRBV30 and TRBJ2-5, with D maybe TRBD2 (7 bases). Deletions cut 4 bases from V and 3 bases from J, with 15 bases between. Per the germline V gene, CDR1 is GTSNPN and CDR2 is SVGIG (reference sequence). This CDR3 is 14 amino acids long. The DNA of the CDR3 is TGTGCCTGGACGAGGGGGGGACCCAAAGAGACCCAGTACTTC. This encodes CAWTRGGPKETQYF.

CDR3 nucleotide sequence: TGTGCCAGTAGTGCGCAGGGACACGACACCGAGCAGTACTTC. Its translation is CASSAQGHDTEQYF. The chain recombines TRBV19 with TRBJ2-7; weak D call: TRBD1 (6 bases). The CDR3 consists of 14 residues. The V and J ends lost 5 bases and 6 bases respectively, with 17 bases between them. Germline CDR1 is LNHDA and CDR2 is SQIVND (reference sequence).

CDR3 in amino acids: CASSLPGLGETQYF. The CDR3 region has the DNA TGTGCCAGCAGTTTACCGGGACTAGGAGAGACCCAGTACTTC. This chain links TRBV27 with TRBJ2-5; 8 bases align to TRBD2. Germline CDR1 reads MNHEY; CDR2 reads SMNVEV (reference sequence). This CDR3 is 14 amino acids long. V lost 2 bases to trimming and J lost 4 bases; unmatched junction nucleotides: 3.

A single count supports this clone. V and J are TRBV7-3 and TRBJ1-3; D perhaps matches TRBD1 (5 bases). The CDR3 is 13 amino acids. CDR1 is SGHTA, CDR2 FQGTGA, per germline. V gave up 5 bases and J gave up 4 bases, with 9 bases separating them. The DNA of the CDR3 is TGTGCCAGCAGCAGGACAACAGGAAACACCATATATTTT. Its translation: CASSRTTGNTIYF.

This rearrangement joins TRBV5-1 to TRBJ2-3; 13 bases are a match to TRBD2. V lost 4 bases and J lost 2; bases outside the gene matches: 1. CDR3 length: 15 amino acids. The germline V gene has CDR1 SGHRS and CDR2 YFSETQ. The CDR3 bases are TGCGCCAGCAGCGGACTAGCGGGGGACACAGATACGCAGTATTTT. This sequence encodes CASSGLAGDTDTQYF.

The chain uses TRBV19 and TRBJ1-2, with TRBD1 matching over 7 bases. This CDR3 has 16 residues. From germline, CDR1 is LNHDA and CDR2 SQIVND (reference sequence). The J segment lost 4 bases and the V segment lost 3 bases, leaving 11 bases of the junction unmatched. CDR3 DNA sequence: TGTGCCAGTAGTATGGGACGACAGGGAATCGGCTATGGCTACACCTTC. Translating it yields CASSMGRQGIGYGYTF.

CDR3 in amino acids: CATSDPTGEIVDGYTF. The CDR3 bases are TGTGCCACCAGTGACCCGACAGGGGAGATCGTGGATGGCTACACCTTC. The chain uses TRBV24-1 and TRBJ1-2, with TRBD1 matching 8 bases. Losses at the gene ends were 4 bases for V and 6 bases for J; bases not matched to a gene: 12. Germline assignment: CDR1 KGHDR and CDR2 SFDVKD. CDR3 length: 16 amino acids.

The rearrangement joins TRBV6-5 to TRBJ1-3; D unclear. Trimming removed 5 bases at V and 3 bases at J, with 11 bases between. This CDR3 spans 14 amino acids. Germline V gives CDR1 MNHEY, CDR2 SVGAGI. The CDR3 here is CASSLRTSGNTIYF. Written as DNA, the CDR3 is TGTGCCAGCAGTCTACGAACTAGTGGAAACACCATATATTTT.

This chain links TRBV30 with TRBJ1-4, with 10 bases fitting TRBD1. The V gene end was trimmed by 3 bases and the J gene end by 5 bases; junction bases not matched to a gene: 3. Germline V gene sequence: CDR1 GTSNPN, CDR2 SVGIG (reference sequence). This CDR3 has 14 amino acids. The CDR3 sequence is CAWSSTGGNEKLFF. The CDR3 bases are TGTGCCTGGAGCTCGACAGGGGGCAATGAAAAACTGTTTTTT.

Within the sample, this clone is medium-sized. Other DNA sequences in the sample encode the same CDR3. This rearrangement joins TRBV30 to TRBJ1-5; D uncertain. The CDR3 has 13 amino acids. V lost 0 bases, J lost 7 bases, and 10 bases lay in between. CDR1 GTSNPN and CDR2 SVGIG come from the germline V gene (reference sequence). CDR3 in DNA: TGTGCCTGGAGTGTCTCCTCCGGGCAGCCCCAGCATTTT. It yields the protein CAWSVSSGQPQHF.

The rearrangement uses TRBV19 and TRBJ1-2, with D hard to call. The CDR3 runs 14 residues. Germline V lookup: CDR1 LNHDA, CDR2 SQIVND (reference sequence). The germline V and J ends were trimmed by 0 bases and 6 bases, with 11 bases remaining between them. Written as DNA, the CDR3 is TGTGCCAGTAGTATAGATCTCAGTGGTAATGGCTACACCTTC. It translates to CASSIDLSGNGYTF.